Listed here are 13 T cell receptor beta chains from one sample, sequenced in a study of naive and memory T cell subsets. No antigen is known for these receptors. General study points: Especially in CD8 cells, naive repertoires contained a few larger clonotypes, possibly CD45RA-re-expressing memory cells.

Both TRBC1 and TRBC2 were covered by a beta constant-region primer of two equimolar oligonucleotides. The ligated cDNA underwent four PCR rounds using SP2 and nested alpha and beta constant-region primers. TCRdb reanalysed the UMI-ligation and nested PCR reads using MiXCR and keeps one entry per CDR3 protein. This table holds under 150,000 distinct CDR3 sequences, approximately 18% found once. Material: naive CD8+ T cells from blood. The receptors originated from a human donor in good health.

This CDR3 reads CASSPGTNEAFF. The CDR3 DNA reads as TGCGCCAGCAGCCCGGGGACCAATGAAGCTTTCTTT. The rearrangement uses TRBV4-1 and TRBJ1-1, with D perhaps matching TRBD1 (5 bases). Germline V gene data show CDR1 as MGHRA and CDR2 as YSYEKL. Trimming pared 4 bases from V and 7 bases from J, leaving 10 bases between. The CDR3 is 12 residues long.

This clonotype was observed a handful of times. This chain connects TRBV27 to TRBJ2-7; 13 nucleotides match TRBD2. V shed 6 bases and J 6 bases; nucleotides not matched to a gene: 5. This CDR3 comprises 14 residues. The germline gives CDR1 MNHEY, CDR2 SMNVEV (reference sequence). The DNA for the CDR3 is TGTGCCAGCAGCGGACTAGCGGGAGTCGGCGAGCAGTACTTC. The encoded protein is CASSGLAGVGEQYF.

The genes are TRBV7-6 and TRBJ2-2, with D perhaps TRBD2 (5 bases). Germline CDR1 reads SGHVS; CDR2 reads FNYEAQ. Between the trimmed V and J ends, which lost 0 bases and 1 base, there was a span of 9 bases. The CDR3 spans 16 residues. The CDR3 loop reads CASSLAKSGNTGELFF. CDR3 nucleotide sequence: TGTGCCAGCAGCTTAGCGAAAAGCGGGAACACCGGGGAGCTGTTTTTT.

In this sample, this clonotype turned up a few times. The chain is built from TRBV12-3 or TRBV12-4 and TRBJ1-5; a weak D match, TRBD1 (6 bases). The ends were cut back, 6 bases at V and 3 bases at J, with 15 bases in the middle. CDR3 length equals 15 residues. CDR3 protein: CASSPEGGANQPQHF. The CDR3 DNA is TGTGCCAGCAGCCCCGAGGGGGGTGCCAATCAGCCCCAGCATTTT.

V gene TRBV5-1 combines with J gene TRBJ2-1; D unclear. Deletions cut 1 base from V and 0 bases from J, with 8 bases between. The CDR3 loop spans 15 amino acids. Per germline, CDR1 SGHRS and CDR2 YFSETQ. This chain's CDR3 is CASSLKETSYNEQFF. CDR3 in DNA: TGCGCCAGCAGCTTGAAGGAGACCTCCTACAATGAGCAGTTCTTC.

This clonotype has just a few counts. CDR3 amino acids: CASSLAGLYNEQFF. CDR3 nucleotide sequence: TGTGCCAGCAGCTTGGCCGGGCTCTACAATGAGCAGTTCTTC. J is TRBJ2-1 and V is TRBV5-5, with D unclear. V was trimmed by 0 bases and J by 3 bases, leaving 7 bases between them. CDR3 length: 14 residues. Germline CDR1 SGHKS, CDR2 YYEKEE (reference sequence).

V gene TRBV12-3 or TRBV12-4 combines with J gene TRBJ2-3; TRBD1 is a possible D gene (6 bases). The CDR3 totals 15 residues. V was trimmed by 6 bases and J by 2 bases, leaving 15 bases between them. Here the CDR3 reads CASSSTGQDTDTQYF. In DNA form, the CDR3 reads TGTGCCAGCAGCTCGACGGGACAAGACACAGATACGCAGTATTTT.

The chain has TRBV7-6 and TRBJ1-3; D unresolved. Germline CDR1 is SGHVS and CDR2 is FNYEAQ. V was pared by 4 bases and J by 0 bases, with 10 bases between. The CDR3 is 15 amino acids. DNA for the CDR3: TGTGCCAGCAGCTCATCCGGCCCCTCTGGAAACACCATATATTTT. Amino acid sequence: CASSSSGPSGNTIYF.

This clonotype was recorded a few times. The chain couples TRBV30 to TRBJ2-5; 11 bases line up with TRBD2. Trimming removed 3 bases from V and 5 bases from J; junction bases left unmatched: 5. This CDR3 has 14 residues. The germline gives CDR1 GTSNPN, CDR2 SVGIG (reference sequence). The CDR3 DNA sequence: TGTGCCTGGAGCGAGACTAGCGGGGCGGAGACCCAGTACTTC. Protein: CAWSETSGAETQYF.

The chain recombines TRBV6-2 or TRBV6-3 with TRBJ2-1; no clear D. Germline lookup yields CDR1 MNHEY and CDR2 SVGEGT. The CDR3 is made up of 18 amino acids. Trimming stripped 0 bases from V and 0 bases from J, with 15 bases between. The CDR3 DNA is TGTGCCAGCAGTTACTCGATTGCCCAGCCGAGCTCCTACAATGAGCAGTTCTTC. Translation gives CASSYSIAQPSSYNEQFF.

This sequence joins TRBV7-9 and TRBJ2-7; TRBD1 matches 7 bases. Trimming cost V 1 base and J 3 bases; bases outside gene matches: 15. Per germline, CDR1 SEHNR and CDR2 FQNEAQ (reference sequence). This CDR3 has 18 residues. The CDR3 spells CASSLGEHRGNLNYEQYF. The CDR3, as DNA: TGTGCCAGCAGCTTAGGAGAACACAGGGGTAACCTCAACTACGAGCAGTACTTC.

A few counts support this clonotype. This chain uses TRBV6-5 with TRBJ1-1, with a weak D call TRBD1 (5 bases). Deletions cut 2 bases from V and 2 bases from J, with 12 bases between. The CDR3 is 15 residues long. Germline V gives CDR1 MNHEY, CDR2 SVGAGI. The CDR3 region is CASSYGLQGNTEAFF. In nucleotides, the CDR3 is TGTGCCAGCAGTTACGGTTTGCAGGGAAACACTGAAGCTTTCTTT.

The chain employs TRBV2 and TRBJ1-5, with a weak D call TRBD1 (5 bases). The CDR3 runs 14 residues. The germline CDR1 and CDR2 sequences are SNHLY and FYNNEI. The V end was cut by 3 bases, the J end by 2 bases, with 8 bases between. The CDR3 region has the DNA TGTGCCAGCAGTGACTGGGGGGGCAATCAGCCCCAGCATTTT. Protein sequence: CASSDWGGNQPQHF.